The 26 T cell receptor beta chains below were found in one sample sequenced in a study of T cell changes during pregnancy in multiple sclerosis. Profiled with immunoSEQ multiplex PCR; TCRdb holds only in-frame clones, not every one. The repertoire holds 50,000 to 55,000 clones, around 90% seen once, with less than 0.6% in the top ten. The specimen comprised CD4+ T cells from peripheral blood mononuclear cells, sampled in the third trimester of pregnancy. These receptors all come from a female donor with multiple sclerosis, enrolled in a pregnancy study.

The count of this clone is one. Here the CDR3 reads CASSKLGESIGTQYF. The CDR3 DNA follows: TGTGCCAGCAGCAAATTAGGGGAATCTATCGGTACGCAGTATTTT. The chain joins TRBV5-4 to TRBJ2-3, with D perhaps TRBD1 (5 bases). Trimming left V 4 bases short and J 8 bases short, with 20 bases between. The length of the CDR3 is 15 residues. From germline, CDR1 is SGHNT and CDR2 YYREEE (reference sequence).

This clone showed up just once. J is TRBJ2-1 and V is TRBV6-6; D gene uncertain. The germline V gene has CDR1 MNHNY and CDR2 SVGAGI (reference sequence). This CDR3 is 16 amino acids long. The V and J ends lost 2 bases and 6 bases respectively, with 17 bases between them. For the CDR3, the DNA is TGTGCCAGCAGTTACGACGGAAGAGTGACGGGCAATGAGCAGTTCTTC. This codes for CASSYDGRVTGNEQFF.

This clone was observed a few times. The rearrangement uses TRBV18 and TRBJ1-6, with 7 bases lining up with TRBD1. Germline CDR1 KGHSH, CDR2 LQKENI. CDR3 length: 15 residues. The junction had 13 bases not matched to a gene; V was cut back by 8 bases and J by 9 bases. Here the CDR3 DNA reads TGTGCCAGCGCTACCCTCGACAGGGAGACTTCACCCCTCCACTTT. This translates into CASATLDRETSPLHF.

The chain joins TRBV7-9 to TRBJ2-7; 8 nucleotides agree with TRBD1. Germline CDR1 reads SEHNR; CDR2 reads FQNEAQ (reference sequence). The CDR3 runs 15 residues. Trimming cost V 1 base and J 6 bases; bases outside gene matches: 8. The CDR3 DNA follows: TGTGCCAGCAGCTTAGAGGGACAGGATTCCCGCGAGCAGTACTTC. Its protein product is CASSLEGQDSREQYF.

The CDR3 coding sequence is TGTGCCTCTCGGCTTAGCGGGGGTCAGGAGACCCAGTACTTC. Translated: CASRLSGGQETQYF. This chain joins TRBV10-3 and TRBJ2-5, with 9 bases matching TRBD2. CDR1 and CDR2 (germline): ENHRY, SYGVKD. The ends lost 11 bases at V and 5 bases at J; junction bases unmatched: 12. The CDR3 has 14 amino acids.

The rearrangement uses TRBV18 and TRBJ1-5, with D perhaps matching TRBD1 (5 bases). Trimming removed 3 bases at V and 1 base at J, with 10 bases between. There are 15 residues in the CDR3. Germline CDR1 is KGHSH and CDR2 is LQKENI. DNA of the CDR3: TGTGCCAGCTCACCGGCGGGGGTGAGCAATCAGCCCCAGCATTTT. Translating gives CASSPAGVSNQPQHF.

The chain carries TRBV6-5 and TRBJ2-2; 11 bases agree with TRBD2. The CDR3 runs to 15 residues. The V segment lost 5 bases and the J segment 5 bases; nucleotides outside the gene matches: 4. Per the germline V gene, CDR1 is MNHEY and CDR2 is SVGAGI. CDR3 residues: CASSRLAGYTGELFF. CDR3 DNA: TGTGCCAGCAGTCGACTAGCGGGGTATACCGGGGAGCTGTTTTTT.

The chain uses TRBV5-4 and TRBJ2-5, with D unclear. The CDR3 runs 14 residues. Germline values: CDR1 SGHNT, CDR2 YYREEE (reference sequence). V gave up 0 bases and J gave up 1 base, with 7 bases separating them. CDR3 coding DNA: TGTGCCAGCAGCTTGGGGCAGGCCCAAGAGACCCAGTACTTC. Translating gives CASSLGQAQETQYF.

This clone was seen a few times. The gene calls are TRBV5-3 and TRBJ2-2; 8 bases fit TRBD2. Being an ORF, TRBV5-3 has a function that is uncertain. This CDR3 region has 14 residues. V was pared by 1 base and J by 4 bases, with 0 bases of the junction left unmatched. Here the CDR3 reads CARSLRGGTGELFF. CDR3 coding DNA: TGTGCCAGAAGCTTGCGGGGGGGCACCGGGGAGCTGTTTTTT.

This clone was found a few times. The rearrangement links TRBV6-1 to TRBJ1-5; tentative D call: TRBD1 (5 bases). Trimming left V 6 bases short and J 7 bases short, with 16 bases between. Germline lookup yields CDR1 MNHNS and CDR2 SASEGT. There are 14 residues in the CDR3. CDR3 DNA sequence: TGTGCCAGCAGGGGGGAGGCCAGGCGGCAGCCCCAGCATTTT. This gives the protein CASRGEARRQPQHF.

This clone was detected once. This sequence joins TRBV5-1 and TRBJ2-3, with 12 positions matching TRBD2. V lost 3 bases and J lost 3; bases outside the gene matches: 8. CDR1 and CDR2 (germline): SGHRS, YFSETQ. CDR3 length equals 17 residues. Written as DNA, the CDR3 is TGCGCCAGCAGCTCTCAACCTAGCGGGGGGGCGACAGATACGCAGTATTTT. This codes for CASSSQPSGGATDTQYF.

The genes are TRBV2 and TRBJ2-4, with TRBD2 identical over 8 bases. Germline V gene data show CDR1 as SNHLY and CDR2 as FYNNEI. V trimming: 7 bases; J trimming: 1 base; junction bases outside the gene matches: 9. The CDR3 loop spans 16 amino acids. The CDR3 nucleotides are TGTGCCAGCATGACCCTCGGGGGGGACGCCAAAAACATTCAGTACTTC. Translating it yields CASMTLGGDAKNIQYF. Complete variable domain (other parts from reference TRBV2 and TRBJ2-4): EPEVTQTPSHQVTQMGQEVILRCVPISNHLYFYWYRQILGQKVEFLVSFYNNEISEKSEIFDDQFSVERPDGSNFTLKIRSTKLEDSAMYFCASMTLGGDAKNIQYFGAGTRLSVL.

This sequence joins TRBV28 and TRBJ1-4; 7 nucleotides align to TRBD1. The germline V gene encodes CDR1 MDHEN and CDR2 SYDVKM. The CDR3 is 15 amino acids. The junction had 9 bases not matched to a gene; V was cut back by 3 bases and J by 8 bases. The DNA of the CDR3 is TGTGCCAGCAGTTTGGAGGGACAGCTTCAGGAAAAACTGTTTTTT. Its protein product is CASSLEGQLQEKLFF. Based on the CDR3 plus reference TRBV28 and TRBJ1-4, the full variable domain is DVKVTQSSRYLVKRTGEKVFLECVQDMDHENMFWYRQDPGLGLRLIYFSYDVKMKEKGDIPEGYSVSREKKERFSLILESASTNQTSMYLCASSLEGQLQEKLFFGSGTQLSVL.

The rearrangement joins TRBV5-4 to TRBJ2-2; D is undetermined. The V end lost 4 bases, the J end lost 1 base, and 14 bases lay between the germline ends. This CDR3 has 16 amino acids. CDR1 and CDR2 from the germline V gene are SGHNT and YYREEE (reference sequence). In DNA, the CDR3 is TGTGCCAGCAGCGGGTCTTGGAGAGAGAACACCGGGGAGCTGTTTTTT. This gives the protein CASSGSWRENTGELFF. Full variable domain (missing parts from reference TRBV5-4 and TRBJ2-2): ETGVTQSPTHLIKTRGQQVTLRCSSQSGHNTVSWYQQALGQGPQFIFQYYREEENGRGNFPPRFSGLQFPNYSSELNVNALELDDSALYLCASSGSWRENTGELFFGEGSRLTVL.

The chain is built from TRBV18 and TRBJ1-5, with 9 bases aligning to TRBD1. The CDR3 has 16 amino acids. Germline values: CDR1 KGHSH, CDR2 LQKENI. After removal of 4 bases from V and 5 bases from J, the junction contained 9 bases not matched to a gene. The CDR3 coding sequence is TGTGCCAGCTCACTCTCCGGGACAGGGATTTATCAGCCCCAGCATTTT. Translation gives CASSLSGTGIYQPQHF. Full variable domain (rest looked up from reference TRBV18 and TRBJ1-5): NAGVMQNPRHLVRRRGQEARLRCSPMKGHSHVYWYRQLPEEGLKFMVYLQKENIIDESGMPKERFSAEFPKEGPSILRIQQVVRGDSAAYFCASSLSGTGIYQPQHFGDGTRLSIL.

The rearrangement joins TRBV4-2 to TRBJ2-6, with 9 bases aligning to TRBD2. CDR3 length equals 20 residues. Trimming at V came to 4 bases and at J to 1 base, leaving 14 bases not matched to a gene. Germline V gene sequence: CDR1 LGHNA, CDR2 YNFKEQ. The CDR3 region has the DNA TGTGCCAGCAGCCGATGGGTCCCTAGCGGGGCGAATTCTGGGGCCAACGTCCTGACTTTC. Amino acid sequence: CASSRWVPSGANSGANVLTF.

CDR3 bases: TGTGCCAGCAGCTTAGGGACTAGCGGGTCCCCCGCGTACTTC. Its translation: CASSLGTSGSPAYF. The chain joins TRBV7-8 to TRBJ2-7, with 11 nucleotides matching TRBD2. Germline CDR1 reads SGHVS; CDR2 reads FQNEAQ. The CDR3 has 14 residues. The V and J ends lost 1 base and 12 bases, in that order; junction bases with no gene match: 8.

This clone occurred once. The germline gene is not matched at one end of the junction; a read error may be the cause. This chain connects TRBV29-1 to TRBJ1-4, with 8 positions matching TRBD1. CDR3 length equals 13 residues. Germline CDR1 and CDR2: SQVTM and ANQGSEA. The CDR3 DNA sequence: TGCAGCGTTGCGGGACAGGCTAAAGAAAAACTGTTTTTT. Translation: CSVAGQAKEKLFF.

The genes are TRBV7-9 and TRBJ2-3; 8 bases line up with TRBD2. From germline, CDR1 is SEHNR and CDR2 FQNEAQ (reference sequence). Trimming removed 2 bases from V and 0 bases from J; junction bases left unmatched: 4. CDR3 length: 16 amino acids. Here the CDR3 DNA reads TGTGCCAGCAGCTTACGCACTAGCGGTAGCACAGATACGCAGTATTTT. This encodes CASSLRTSGSTDTQYF. Full variable domain (rest looked up from reference TRBV7-9 and TRBJ2-3): DTGVSQNPRHKITKRGQNVTFRCDPISEHNRLYWYRQTLGQGPEFLTYFQNEAQLEKSRLLSDRFSAERPKGSFSTLEIQRTEQGDSAMYLCASSLRTSGSTDTQYFGPGTRLTVL.

The chain is built from TRBV7-9 and TRBJ2-2; D might be TRBD2 (5 bases). The CDR3 totals 15 residues. V was shortened by 5 bases and J by 7 bases, with 17 bases between the two germline ends. In germline, CDR1 is SEHNR, CDR2 FQNEAQ (reference sequence). In DNA, the CDR3 is TGTGCCAGCAGCCCCGCCTCGTGGGCGGGCGGGGAGCTGTTTTTT. Amino acid sequence: CASSPASWAGGELFF.

The chain recombines TRBV4-1 with TRBJ1-1; TRBD1 is a possible D gene (6 bases). Germline CDR1 MGHRA, CDR2 YSYEKL. This CDR3 comprises 14 residues. Deletions cut 5 bases from V and 7 bases from J, with 17 bases between. The CDR3 DNA sequence: TGCGCCAGCAGCAACCGGCCACAGGGCTATGAAGCTTTCTTT. As protein: CASSNRPQGYEAFF.

J is TRBJ1-2 and V is TRBV27; tentative D call: TRBD1 (6 bases). V was trimmed by 8 bases and J by 2 bases, leaving 15 bases between them. The CDR3 runs 14 residues. The germline V gene has CDR1 MNHEY and CDR2 SMNVEV (reference sequence). The CDR3 DNA follows: TGTGCCAGCGGGGGGGTGGGGGCCAACTATGGCTACACCTTC. Its translation: CASGGVGANYGYTF.

The chain is built from TRBV4-2 and TRBJ1-2; no firm D call. Trimming took 0 bases from V and 3 from J, leaving 11 bases between them. Looked up from germline, CDR1 is LGHNA and CDR2 is YNFKEQ. The CDR3 has 15 amino acids. CDR3: CASSQETGGHYGYTF. The CDR3 DNA reads TGTGCCAGCAGCCAAGAGACGGGAGGTCACTATGGCTACACCTTC.

The CDR3 sequence is CASSVENRNTGELFF. The CDR3 DNA reads as TGTGCCAGCAGCGTAGAGAACAGAAACACCGGGGAGCTGTTTTTT. This chain uses TRBV9 with TRBJ2-2; D unclear. Trimming left V 0 bases short and J 2 bases short, with 8 bases between. Germline CDR1 reads SGDLS; CDR2 reads YYNGEE. This CDR3 spans 15 amino acids. The full variable domain, in which reference TRBV9 and TRBJ2-2 provide the parts outside the CDR3, is DSGVTQTPKHLITATGQRVTLRCSPRSGDLSVYWYQQSLDQGLQFLIQYYNGEERAKGNILERFSAQQFPDLHSELNLSSLELGDSALYFCASSVENRNTGELFFGEGSRLTVL.

This sequence joins TRBV11-2 and TRBJ2-7, with D possibly TRBD2 on 5 matching bases. The V gene's germline CDR1 is SGHAT and CDR2 FQNNGV. The ends were cut back, 4 bases at V and 3 bases at J, with 7 bases in the middle. This CDR3 has 12 amino acids. The CDR3 DNA is TGTGCCAGCAGCTACCGGGACTACGAGCAGTACTTC. Translated, it gives CASSYRDYEQYF. Looking up the rest from reference TRBV11-2 and TRBJ2-7 gives the full variable domain: EAGVAQSPRYKIIEKRQSVAFWCNPISGHATLYWYQQILGQGPKLLIQFQNNGVVDDSQLPKDRFSAERLKGVDSTLKIQPAKLEDSAVYLCASSYRDYEQYFGPGTRLTVT.

V usage is TRBV4-1 and J usage is TRBJ1-5; D may be TRBD1 (5 bases). V dropped 0 bases and J dropped 3 bases, with 9 bases sitting between them. Germline CDR1 is MGHRA and CDR2 is YSYEKL. There are 15 residues in the CDR3. In nucleotides, the CDR3 is TGCGCCAGCAGCCAAGACGACAGTAACAATCAGCCCCAGCATTTT. Encoded protein: CASSQDDSNNQPQHF.